The clone carrying this T cell receptor beta chain showed up many times. Its antigen is as yet unknown. TCRdb fed the reads into MiXCR, producing one record per CDR3 protein. Altogether 310,000 or so distinct CDR3 sequences are present, about 23% being singletons, with the ten largest covering 14%. This sample was taken from a study of T cell repertoires in cytomegalovirus infection. About the research overall: Both a matching HLA type and CMV infection were indicated by public TCR beta signatures.

Study-wide points: Carriage of CMV together with the relevant HLA was identifiable through cumulative public TCR beta family frequency.

V was cut by 2 bases and J by 2 bases, with 13 bases left in between. Looked up from germline, CDR1 is SGHTA and CDR2 is FQGNSA. The CDR3 contains 15 residues. Sequencing used PBMCs. The clonotype comes from a human donor in good health (CMV status not recorded). Some clones in this sample may be carry-over from other donors' samples. This chain uses TRBV7-2 with TRBJ2-7; D not resolved. CDR3 sequence: CASSLKSDSTYEQYF. The CDR3 nucleotides read TGTGCCAGCAGCTTAAAATCAGACTCGACCTACGAGCAGTACTTC.